A selection of T cell receptor beta chains follows, all from one sample in a study of OX40 agonist ivuxolimab in advanced cancers. The method was immunoSEQ multiplex PCR; TCRdb's version includes in-frame clones alone and lacks a portion of them. This sample carries tens of thousands of clones, about 90% of them seen once, and the ten largest clones take about 12%. Sequencing was performed on CD4+ or CD8+ T cells sorted from blood, taken in a trial of the OX40 agonist ivuxolimab. The receptors originated from an adult with an advanced solid tumor such as melanoma, head and neck, liver or kidney cancer. The CDR3 runs from the conserved cysteine through the conserved F or W. D genes are given only for firm matches. Only part of the rows carry a size: once, few, many, or a class if the clone is expanded.

D gene: -; J gene: TRBJ1-1; clone size: -; V gene: TRBV29-1; CDR3 DNA: TGCAGCGTTGAGAGGGAGTCAGACACTGAAGCTTTCTTT; CDR3 protein: CSVERESDTEAFF
D gene: -; J gene: TRBJ2-7; clone size: -; V gene: TRBV11-2; CDR3 DNA: TGTGCCAGCAGCTTCGGGGCGGTTAGCGAGCAGTACTTC; CDR3 protein: CASSFGAVSEQYF
D gene: TRBD1; J gene: TRBJ2-3; clone size: -; V gene: TRBV9; CDR3 DNA: TGTGCCAGCAGCGGATGGGACAGTTACACAGATACGCAGTATTTT; CDR3 protein: CASSGWDSYTDTQYF
D gene: -; J gene: TRBJ1-1; clone size: -; V gene: TRBV6-6; CDR3 DNA: TGTGCCAGCAGCCCCTGGGAAGACCAGAACACTGAAGCTTTCTTT; CDR3 protein: CASSPWEDQNTEAFF
D gene: -; J gene: TRBJ2-7; clone size: -; V gene: TRBV19; CDR3 DNA: TGTGCCACCTCCCTAGGATCCTACGAGCAGTACTTC; CDR3 protein: CATSLGSYEQYF
D gene: -; J gene: TRBJ2-5; clone size: -; V gene: TRBV7-9; CDR3 DNA: TGTGCCAGCAGCTTACGGTCCCAAGAGACCCAGTACTTC; CDR3 protein: CASSLRSQETQYF
D gene: TRBD1; J gene: TRBJ2-7; clone size: -; V gene: TRBV19; CDR3 DNA: TGTGCCAGTAGTCCCTGGGACAGCTCCTACGAGCAGTACTTC; CDR3 protein: CASSPWDSSYEQYF
D gene: TRBD2; J gene: TRBJ2-7; clone size: -; V gene: TRBV6-5; CDR3 DNA: TGTGCCAGCAGTTACTCCGTGCGGGGGGGGCCCTACGAGCAGTACTTC; CDR3 protein: CASSYSVRGGPYEQYF
D gene: -; J gene: TRBJ1-5; clone size: -; V gene: TRBV4-3; CDR3 DNA: TGCGCCAGCAGCCAAGGGAGGACAGCATATAGCAATCAGCCCCAGCATTTT; CDR3 protein: CASSQGRTAYSNQPQHF
D gene: TRBD2; J gene: TRBJ2-2; clone size: -; V gene: TRBV6-1; CDR3 DNA: TGTGCCAGCAGTGAGGGGATAGCGGGGGCGAACACCGGGGAGCTGTTTTTT; CDR3 protein: CASSEGIAGANTGELFF
D gene: -; J gene: TRBJ1-5; clone size: -; V gene: TRBV6-6; CDR3 DNA: TGTGCCAGCAGTCCCACCGGGATCGGCAATCAGCCCCAGCATTTT; CDR3 protein: CASSPTGIGNQPQHF
D gene: -; J gene: TRBJ1-2; clone size: -; V gene: TRBV6-1; CDR3 DNA: TGTGCCAGCAGTGAAGATGGGTCCCCCCACTATGGCTACACCTTC; CDR3 protein: CASSEDGSPHYGYTF
D gene: TRBD2; J gene: TRBJ2-7; clone size: few; V gene: TRBV9; CDR3 DNA: TGTGCCAGCAGCGTAGCCGAGGCCGGGACTAGCGGACTTTACTTC; CDR3 protein: CASSVAEAGTSGLYF
D gene: -; J gene: TRBJ1-1; clone size: -; V gene: TRBV27; CDR3 DNA: TGTGCCAGCAGTGCCAGGGGGAACACTGAAGCTTTCTTT; CDR3 protein: CASSARGNTEAFF
D gene: -; J gene: TRBJ1-4; clone size: -; V gene: TRBV2; CDR3 DNA: TGTGCCAGCAACTCGGGGGCGACGGATAGGGAAAAACTGTTTTTT; CDR3 protein: CASNSGATDREKLFF
D gene: TRBD2; J gene: TRBJ2-7; clone size: -; V gene: TRBV4-2; CDR3 DNA: TGTGCCAGCAGCCAAGATGAACTAGCGGGACCATCGAGCTCCTACGAGCAGTACTTC; CDR3 protein: CASSQDELAGPSSSYEQYF
D gene: -; J gene: TRBJ2-7; clone size: -; V gene: TRBV21-1; CDR3 DNA: TGTGCCAGCAGCAAATGTAACAGGGAGGACGAGCAGTACTTC; CDR3 protein: CASSKCNREDEQYF
D gene: -; J gene: TRBJ1-2; clone size: -; V gene: TRBV15; CDR3 DNA: TGTGCCACCAGCAGCCCAGGACAGCTGGGGAACTATGGCTACACCTTC; CDR3 protein: CATSSPGQLGNYGYTF
D gene: TRBD1; J gene: TRBJ2-3; clone size: -; V gene: TRBV4-1; CDR3 DNA: TGCGCCAGCCGGACAGGGGTTACGCAGCTGCACACAGATACGCAGTATTTT; CDR3 protein: CASRTGVTQLHTDTQYF
D gene: -; J gene: TRBJ2-3; clone size: -; V gene: TRBV15; CDR3 DNA: TGTGCCACCAGCAGAGGAGAAGGGGGAACAGATACGCAGTATTTT; CDR3 protein: CATSRGEGGTDTQYF
D gene: -; J gene: TRBJ2-5; clone size: -; V gene: TRBV6-5; CDR3 DNA: TGTGCCAGCAGTTACGCAGGGAGAGAAGAGACCCAGTACTTC; CDR3 protein: CASSYAGREETQYF
D gene: TRBD2; J gene: TRBJ2-1; clone size: -; V gene: TRBV27; CDR3 DNA: TGTGCCAGCATGGGACTAGCGGGAGCCAATGAGCAGTTCTTC; CDR3 protein: CASMGLAGANEQFF
D gene: -; J gene: TRBJ2-1; clone size: few; V gene: TRBV27; CDR3 DNA: TGTGCCAGCTCCATAGTTAGCTCCTACAATGAGCAGTTCTTC; CDR3 protein: CASSIVSSYNEQFF
D gene: -; J gene: TRBJ2-2; clone size: -; V gene: TRBV7-2; CDR3 DNA: TGTGCCAGCAGCCCGGACACCGGGGAGCTGTTTTTT; CDR3 protein: CASSPDTGELFF
D gene: -; J gene: TRBJ1-2; clone size: -; V gene: TRBV15; CDR3 DNA: TGTGCCACCAGCAGAGATAATAGGGGAGATGAGGGCTACACCTTC; CDR3 protein: CATSRDNRGDEGYTF
D gene: -; J gene: TRBJ2-1; clone size: once; V gene: TRBV7-7; CDR3 DNA: TGTGCTAGCAGCTTAGATAGTAGCTCCTACAATGAGCAGTTCTTC; CDR3 protein: CASSLDSSSYNEQFF
D gene: -; J gene: TRBJ2-2; clone size: few; V gene: TRBV5-3; CDR3 DNA: TGTGCCAGAAGCGCGGGGTACTTTCGAGGGCTGTTTTTT; CDR3 protein: CARSAGYFRGLFF
D gene: -; J gene: TRBJ1-2; clone size: -; V gene: TRBV19; CDR3 DNA: TGTGCCAGTAGTATCGGACCGGATGGCTACACCTTC; CDR3 protein: CASSIGPDGYTF
D gene: TRBD2; J gene: TRBJ2-3; clone size: -; V gene: TRBV7-3; CDR3 DNA: TGTGCCAGCAGCTTCTTAGCGGGAGCGGGAGATACGCAGTATTTT; CDR3 protein: CASSFLAGAGDTQYF